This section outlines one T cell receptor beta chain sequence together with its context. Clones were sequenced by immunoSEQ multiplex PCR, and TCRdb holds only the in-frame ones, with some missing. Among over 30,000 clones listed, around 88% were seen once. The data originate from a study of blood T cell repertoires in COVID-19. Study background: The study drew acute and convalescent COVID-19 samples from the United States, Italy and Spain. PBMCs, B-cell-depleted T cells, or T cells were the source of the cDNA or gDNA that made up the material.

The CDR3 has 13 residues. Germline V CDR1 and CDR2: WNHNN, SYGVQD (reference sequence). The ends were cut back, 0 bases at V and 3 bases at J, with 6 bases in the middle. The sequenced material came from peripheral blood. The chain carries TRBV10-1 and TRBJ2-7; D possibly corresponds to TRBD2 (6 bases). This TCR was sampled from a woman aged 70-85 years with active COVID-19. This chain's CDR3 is CASSESGGYEQYF. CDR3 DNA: TGCGCCAGCAGTGAGTCGGGGGGCTACGAGCAGTACTTC.